The sequence of this T cell receptor (beta chain) was determined in a study of tumor-infiltrating lymphocytes in primary liver carcinoma. This clonotype has just a few counts. A read error may produce the germline difference seen at one junction end. Co-extraction of both nucleic acids (RNA and DNA) used about 18-31 mg of unsorted bulk tissue. A constant-region primer served to make TCR beta cDNA from roughly 500 ng total RNA. Amplification in three nested multiplex PCR rounds with slightly modified ARM-PCR gave rise to TCR beta libraries. With TRBV1-TRBV30 forward primers and a C-beta reverse primer, the first two PCR rounds were run for roughly 9 cycles each. Via MiXCR, TCRdb re-called the multiplex PCR reads, giving one row per CDR3 protein. The sample shows about 190,000 distinct CDR3 sequences, 85% of them seen only once. The germline V gene encodes CDR1 LGHNA and CDR2 YNFKEQ. The CDR3 has 14 amino acids.

This clonotype originated in a man aged 35 to 55 with primary liver carcinoma and hepatitis B virus infection. The chain employs TRBV4-2 and TRBJ2-7; TRBD1 matches 7 bases. Sequenced input: tumor tissue from primary liver carcinoma. The CDR3 spells CASSQDRGGHEQCF. CDR3 in DNA: TGTGCCAGTAGCCAAGATCGAGGGGGCCACGAGCAGTGCTTC.